The source of this TCR beta chain is a study of T cell responses to AZD1222 COVID-19 vaccine. Findings and caveats of the study: Nearly half of unique spike-specific TCRs reportedly avoided B.1.351 and B.1.1.7 mutated regions.

Some clones are missing from TCRdb's copy, which holds only in-frame ones; the method was immunoSEQ multiplex PCR. The table lists some 150,000 clones, roughly nine tenths of them singletons. In this sample, this clone turned up once. Its target is not known. Looked up from germline, CDR1 is MNHEY and CDR2 is SMNVEV (reference sequence). The CDR3 has 15 residues. The V and J ends lost 2 bases and 4 bases respectively, with 15 bases between them. The origin of this receptor is an adult in good health. The input for sequencing was peripheral blood, taken on day 0 of AZD1222 vaccination. V usage is TRBV27 and J usage is TRBJ2-7; D perhaps matches TRBD1 (6 bases). The CDR3 nucleotides read TGTGCCAGCAGTTTAGAAGGGGGATTTGGATACGAGCAGTACTTC. It is translated as CASSLEGGFGYEQYF.